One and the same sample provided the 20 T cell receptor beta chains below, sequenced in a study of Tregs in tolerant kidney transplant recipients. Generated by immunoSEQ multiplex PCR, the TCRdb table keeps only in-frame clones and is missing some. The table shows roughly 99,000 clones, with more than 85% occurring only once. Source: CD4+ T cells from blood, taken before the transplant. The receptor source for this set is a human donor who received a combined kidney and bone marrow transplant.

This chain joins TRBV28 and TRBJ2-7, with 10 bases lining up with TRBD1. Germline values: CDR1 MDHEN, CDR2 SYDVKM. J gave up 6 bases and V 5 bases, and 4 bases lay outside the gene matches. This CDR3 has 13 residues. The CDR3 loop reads CASSPDRGGEQYF. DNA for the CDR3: TGTGCCAGCAGTCCGGACAGGGGGGGCGAGCAGTACTTC. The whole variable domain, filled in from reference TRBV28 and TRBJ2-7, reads DVKVTQSSRYLVKRTGEKVFLECVQDMDHENMFWYRQDPGLGLRLIYFSYDVKMKEKGDIPEGYSVSREKKERFSLILESASTNQTSMYLCASSPDRGGEQYFGPGTRLTVT.

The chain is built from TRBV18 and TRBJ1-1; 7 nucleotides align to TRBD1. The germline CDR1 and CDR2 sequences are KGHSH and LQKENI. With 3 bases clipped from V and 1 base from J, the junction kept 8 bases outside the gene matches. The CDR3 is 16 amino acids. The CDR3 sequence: CASSPGDRSTNTEAFF. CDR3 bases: TGTGCCAGCTCACCGGGGGACAGATCTACGAACACTGAAGCTTTCTTT.

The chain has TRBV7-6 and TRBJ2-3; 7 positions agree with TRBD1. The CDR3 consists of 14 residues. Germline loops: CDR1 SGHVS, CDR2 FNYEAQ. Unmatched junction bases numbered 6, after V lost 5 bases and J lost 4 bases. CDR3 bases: TGTGCCAGCAGCCCCTTAGGGGGCGCAGATACGCAGTATTTT. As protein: CASSPLGGADTQYF. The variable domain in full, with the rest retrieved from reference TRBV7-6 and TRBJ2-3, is GAGVSQSPRYKVTKRGQDVALRCDPISGHVSLYWYRQALGQGPEFLTYFNYEAQQDKSGLPNDRFSAERPEGSISTLTIQRTEQRDSAMYRCASSPLGGADTQYFGPGTRLTVL.

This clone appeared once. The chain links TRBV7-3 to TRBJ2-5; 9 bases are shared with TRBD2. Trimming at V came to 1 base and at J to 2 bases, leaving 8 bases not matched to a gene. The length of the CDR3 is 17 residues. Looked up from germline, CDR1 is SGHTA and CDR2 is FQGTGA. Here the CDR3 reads CASSLNPPTSGQETQYF. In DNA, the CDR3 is TGTGCCAGCAGCTTAAACCCGCCGACTAGCGGTCAAGAGACCCAGTACTTC.

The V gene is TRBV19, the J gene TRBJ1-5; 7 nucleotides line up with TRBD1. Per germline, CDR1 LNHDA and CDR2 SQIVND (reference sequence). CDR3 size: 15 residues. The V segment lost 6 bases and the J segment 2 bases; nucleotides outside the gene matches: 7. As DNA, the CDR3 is TGTGCCAGTAGAACTACCGACAGGGGCAATCAGCCCCAGCATTTT. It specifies CASRTTDRGNQPQHF. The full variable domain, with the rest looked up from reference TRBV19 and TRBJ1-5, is DGGITQSPKYLFRKEGQNVTLSCEQNLNHDAMYWYRQDPGQGLRLIYYSQIVNDFQKGDIAEGYSVSREKKESFPLTVTSAQKNPTAFYLCASRTTDRGNQPQHFGDGTRLSIL.

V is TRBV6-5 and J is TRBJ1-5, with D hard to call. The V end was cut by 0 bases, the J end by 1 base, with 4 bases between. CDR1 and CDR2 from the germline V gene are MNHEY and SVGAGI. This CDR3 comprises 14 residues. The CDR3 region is CASSYSGSNQPQHF. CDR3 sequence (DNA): TGTGCCAGCAGTTACTCCGGGAGCAATCAGCCCCAGCATTTT.

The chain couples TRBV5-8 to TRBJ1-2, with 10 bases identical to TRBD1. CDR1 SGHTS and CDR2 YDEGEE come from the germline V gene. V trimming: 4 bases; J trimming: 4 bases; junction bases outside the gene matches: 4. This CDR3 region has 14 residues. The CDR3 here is CASSIGTGVYGYTF. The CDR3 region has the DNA TGTGCCAGCAGCATCGGGACAGGGGTCTATGGCTACACCTTC.

The CDR3 region is CASSGSGRARTDTQYF. CDR3 nucleotide sequence: TGTGCCAGCAGCGGTAGCGGGAGGGCCCGCACAGATACGCAGTATTTT. This sequence joins TRBV9 and TRBJ2-3; TRBD2 matches at 11 bases. The length of the CDR3 is 16 residues. Per germline, CDR1 SGDLS and CDR2 YYNGEE. With 3 bases clipped from V and 1 base from J, the junction kept 4 bases outside the gene matches.

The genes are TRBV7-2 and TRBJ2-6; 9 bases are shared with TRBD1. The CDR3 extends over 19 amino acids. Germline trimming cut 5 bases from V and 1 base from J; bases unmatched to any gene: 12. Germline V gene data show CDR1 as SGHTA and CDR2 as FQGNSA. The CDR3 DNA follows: TGTGCCAGCAGCCCCCCCTTCGGACAGGGGTTTTCTGGGGCCAACGTCCTGACTTTC. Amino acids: CASSPPFGQGFSGANVLTF.

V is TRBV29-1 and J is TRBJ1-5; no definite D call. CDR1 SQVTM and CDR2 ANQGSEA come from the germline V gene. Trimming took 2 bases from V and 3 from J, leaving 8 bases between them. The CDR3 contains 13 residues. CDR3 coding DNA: TGCAGCGTTGAATTCGGTCTCAATCAGCCCCAGCATTTT. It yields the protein CSVEFGLNQPQHF.

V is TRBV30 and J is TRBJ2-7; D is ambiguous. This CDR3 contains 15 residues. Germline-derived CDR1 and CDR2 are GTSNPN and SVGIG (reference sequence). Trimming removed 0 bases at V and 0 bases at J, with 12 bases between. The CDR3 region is CAWSVSGAPSYEQYF. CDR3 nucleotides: TGTGCCTGGAGTGTATCAGGTGCCCCCTCCTACGAGCAGTACTTC.

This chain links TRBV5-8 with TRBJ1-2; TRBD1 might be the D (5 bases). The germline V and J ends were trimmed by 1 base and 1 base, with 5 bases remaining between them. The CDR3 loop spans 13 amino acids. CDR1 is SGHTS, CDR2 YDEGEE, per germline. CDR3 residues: CASSLRGNYGYTF. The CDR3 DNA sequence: TGTGCCAGCAGCTTGAGGGGTAACTATGGCTACACCTTC.

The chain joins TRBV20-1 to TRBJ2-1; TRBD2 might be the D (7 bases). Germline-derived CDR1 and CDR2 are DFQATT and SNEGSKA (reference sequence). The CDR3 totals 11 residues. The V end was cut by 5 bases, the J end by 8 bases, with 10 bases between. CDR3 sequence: CSAGGAHEQFF. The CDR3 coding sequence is TGCAGTGCTGGGGGGGCCCATGAGCAGTTCTTC.

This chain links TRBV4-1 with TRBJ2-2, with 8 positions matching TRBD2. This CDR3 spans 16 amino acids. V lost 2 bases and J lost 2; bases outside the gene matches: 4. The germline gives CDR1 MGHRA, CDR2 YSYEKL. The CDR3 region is CASSQPGRVNTGELFF. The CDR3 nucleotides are TGCGCCAGCAGCCAACCCGGGAGGGTAAACACCGGGGAGCTGTTTTTT.

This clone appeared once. In DNA form, the CDR3 reads TGTGCCAGCAGCAAATTAGCAGCGTACCAAGAGACCCAGTACTTC. Its protein product is CASSKLAAYQETQYF. The chain uses TRBV7-2 and TRBJ2-5, with D hard to call. Looked up from germline, CDR1 is SGHTA and CDR2 is FQGNSA. With 5 bases removed from V and 0 bases from J, the gap between germline ends came to 13 bases. This CDR3 comprises 15 residues.

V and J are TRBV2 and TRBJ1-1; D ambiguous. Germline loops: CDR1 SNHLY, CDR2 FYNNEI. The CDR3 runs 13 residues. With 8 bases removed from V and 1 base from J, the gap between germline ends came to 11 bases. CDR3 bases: TGTGCCAGCGTTCTAACGGGGAACACTGAAGCTTTCTTT. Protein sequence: CASVLTGNTEAFF.

The CDR3 here is CAWRTSAYTGELFF. Here the CDR3 DNA reads TGTGCCTGGAGAACTAGCGCGTACACCGGGGAGCTGTTTTTT. This chain joins TRBV30 and TRBJ2-2; 7 bases align to TRBD2. CDR1 and CDR2 from the germline V gene are GTSNPN and SVGIG (reference sequence). V lost 3 bases and J lost 3; bases outside the gene matches: 4. This CDR3 comprises 14 residues. The full variable domain, with the rest looked up from reference TRBV30 and TRBJ2-2, is SQTIHQWPATLVQPVGSPLSLECTVEGTSNPNLYWYRQAAGRGLQLLFYSVGIGQISSEVPQNLSASRPQDRQFILSSKKLLLSDSGFYLCAWRTSAYTGELFFGEGSRLTVL.

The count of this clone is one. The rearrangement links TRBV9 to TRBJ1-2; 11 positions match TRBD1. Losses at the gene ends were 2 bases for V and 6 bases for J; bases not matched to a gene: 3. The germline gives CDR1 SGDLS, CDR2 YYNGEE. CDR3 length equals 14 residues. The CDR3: CASSVRTGGDGYTF. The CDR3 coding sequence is TGTGCCAGCAGCGTTCGGACAGGGGGCGATGGCTACACCTTC. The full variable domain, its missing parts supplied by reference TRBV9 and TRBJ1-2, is DSGVTQTPKHLITATGQRVTLRCSPRSGDLSVYWYQQSLDQGLQFLIQYYNGEERAKGNILERFSAQQFPDLHSELNLSSLELGDSALYFCASSVRTGGDGYTFGSGTRLTVV.

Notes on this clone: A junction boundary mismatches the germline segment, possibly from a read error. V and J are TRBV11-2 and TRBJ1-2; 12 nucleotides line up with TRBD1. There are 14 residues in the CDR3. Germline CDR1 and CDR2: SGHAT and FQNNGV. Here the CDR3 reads CASSSPGTGGLLGF. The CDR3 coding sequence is TGTGCCAGCAGCTCACCCGGGACAGGGGGCCTTTTAGGATTC.

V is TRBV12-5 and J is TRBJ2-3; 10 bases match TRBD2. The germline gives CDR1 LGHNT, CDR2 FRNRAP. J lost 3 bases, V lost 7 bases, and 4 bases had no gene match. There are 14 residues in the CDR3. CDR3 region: CASAPGLATDTQYF. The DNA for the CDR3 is TGTGCTAGTGCACCGGGACTAGCGACAGATACGCAGTATTTT.